Presented here are 15 T cell receptor beta chains from one specimen sequenced in a study of T cell repertoires in ileal Crohn's disease. Profiled with immunoSEQ multiplex PCR; TCRdb holds only in-frame clones, not every one. The table shows 1,200 to 1,500 clones, with around 80% occurring only once. The sample's time point: neoterminal ileum biopsy at postoperative endoscopy, about 6 months after surgery. The material sequenced was ileal tissue. The receptors originated from an adult with Crohn's disease.

The chain links TRBV4-3 to TRBJ2-7; 10 bases align to TRBD2. CDR3 length: 16 residues. V lost 0 bases and J lost 3; bases outside the gene matches: 5. Looked up from germline, CDR1 is LGHNA and CDR2 is YSLEER. The CDR3 DNA reads as TGCGCCAGCAGCCAAGATCGTAGCGGGGGGTTCTACGAGCAGTACTTC. This codes for CASSQDRSGGFYEQYF.

V is TRBV29-1 and J is TRBJ1-1; tentatively, D is TRBD1 (6 bases). The ends were cut back, 6 bases at V and 6 bases at J, with 17 bases in the middle. The germline CDR1 and CDR2 sequences are SQVTM and ANQGSEA. The CDR3 has 13 amino acids. The CDR3 region is CSVSGRGGAEAFF. The CDR3 coding sequence is TGCAGCGTCTCCGGGAGGGGGGGCGCTGAAGCTTTCTTT.

The chain carries TRBV27 and TRBJ2-5, with 9 bases lining up with TRBD2. V trimming: 9 bases; J trimming: 6 bases; junction bases outside the gene matches: 17. Germline values: CDR1 MNHEY, CDR2 SMNVEV (reference sequence). CDR3 length: 16 amino acids. The CDR3 loop is CASVPSTSGASKTQYF. The DNA of the CDR3 is TGTGCCAGTGTCCCCTCGACTAGCGGTGCCTCGAAGACCCAGTACTTC.

Only a few counts were recorded for this clone. The rearrangement joins TRBV19 to TRBJ1-3; D uncertain. There are 14 residues in the CDR3. Germline V gives CDR1 LNHDA, CDR2 SQIVND (reference sequence). V lost 7 bases to trimming and J lost 0 bases, with 10 bases between them. CDR3 amino acids: CASTTQISGNTIYF. The CDR3 nucleotides read TGTGCCAGTACTACACAGATCTCTGGAAACACCATATATTTT.

V and J are TRBV19 and TRBJ2-3; TRBD1 might be the D (6 bases). Germline CDR1 LNHDA, CDR2 SQIVND (reference sequence). V was pared by 8 bases and J by 2 bases, with 14 bases between. This CDR3 region has 14 residues. The CDR3 loop is CASSEHRDTDTQYF. The CDR3, as DNA: TGTGCCAGTTCCGAACACAGGGACACAGATACGCAGTATTTT.

The CDR3 region has the DNA TGTGCCTGGAGTAGGGGGGGGCTGAATACGCAGTATTTT. This codes for CAWSRGGLNTQYF. The chain joins TRBV30 to TRBJ2-3; the D gene is possibly TRBD2 (7 bases). The V end lost 2 bases, the J end lost 7 bases, and 13 bases lay between the germline ends. This CDR3 is built from 13 residues. Looked up from germline, CDR1 is GTSNPN and CDR2 is SVGIG (reference sequence).

Details on this clone: Other DNA sequences in this sample translate to the same CDR3. This chain joins TRBV7-2 and TRBJ2-3; D might be TRBD2 (6 bases). The germline CDR1 and CDR2 sequences are SGHTA and FQGNSA. The CDR3 totals 14 residues. Trimming removed 5 bases at V and 5 bases at J, with 14 bases between. The CDR3 is CASSPRGAGDTQYF. CDR3 nucleotide sequence: TGTGCCAGCAGCCCCCGGGGAGCGGGAGATACGCAGTATTTT. The full variable domain, completed using reference TRBV7-2 and TRBJ2-3, is GAGVSQSPSNKVTEKGKDVELRCDPISGHTALYWYRQSLGQGLEFLIYFQGNSAPDKSGLPSDRFSAERTGGSVSTLTIQRTQQEDSAVYLCASSPRGAGDTQYFGPGTRLTVL.

This sequence joins TRBV6-5 and TRBJ2-7; 7 positions match TRBD2. The CDR3 totals 12 residues. Germline assignment: CDR1 MNHEY and CDR2 SVGAGI. J was trimmed by 5 bases and V by 7 bases; bases with no gene match: 5. The CDR3, as DNA: TGTGCCAGCAACCACGGGGGGAACGAGCAGTACTTC. Translating it yields CASNHGGNEQYF.

The sample holds a few counts of this clone. V gene TRBV29-1 combines with J gene TRBJ1-2; TRBD1 matches at 9 bases. The germline CDR1 and CDR2 sequences are SQVTM and ANQGSEA. The CDR3 is 15 amino acids. Trimming at V came to 7 bases and at J to 3 bases, leaving 12 bases not matched to a gene. This chain's CDR3 is CSDLGWGQGYYGYTF. Here the CDR3 DNA reads TGCAGCGACCTAGGGTGGGGACAGGGTTACTATGGCTACACCTTC.

The V and J genes are TRBV7-9 and TRBJ2-5; weak D call: TRBD2 (7 bases). The V end was cut by 5 bases, the J end by 9 bases, with 13 bases between. Germline V gene lookup returns CDR1 SEHNR and CDR2 FQNEAQ (reference sequence). CDR3 length equals 12 residues. Here the CDR3 reads CASSLGGGAQYF. The CDR3, as DNA: TGTGCCAGCAGCCTAGGGGGAGGGGCCCAGTACTTC.

V and J are TRBV11-3 and TRBJ2-7; TRBD1 might be the D (6 bases). The CDR3 is made up of 13 amino acids. Trimming took 5 bases from V and 6 from J, leaving 14 bases between them. Germline V gene sequence: CDR1 SGHNT, CDR2 YENEEA. This CDR3 is CASSRDNSPEQYF. The DNA of the CDR3 is TGTGCCAGCAGCCGGGACAATAGTCCCGAGCAGTACTTC. Full variable domain (missing parts from reference TRBV11-3 and TRBJ2-7): EAGVVQSPRYKIIEKKQPVAFWCNPISGHNTLYWYLQNLGQGPELLIRYENEEAVDDSQLPKDRFSAERLKGVDSTLKIQPAELGDSAVYLCASSRDNSPEQYFGPGTRLTVT.

This clone was counted only a few times. This chain connects TRBV7-9 to TRBJ1-5, with 8 bases fitting TRBD1. After removal of 4 bases from V and 6 bases from J, the junction contained 8 bases not matched to a gene. CDR1 and CDR2 (germline): SEHNR, FQNEAQ (reference sequence). The CDR3 is 15 amino acids. The CDR3 protein is CASSYQGAVGQPQHF. In DNA form, the CDR3 reads TGTGCCAGCAGCTATCAGGGGGCGGTGGGTCAGCCCCAGCATTTT.

V usage is TRBV5-6 and J usage is TRBJ2-3; D ambiguous. The V end was cut by 0 bases, the J end by 5 bases, with 13 bases between. The CDR3 is 15 residues long. Looked up from germline, CDR1 is SGHDT and CDR2 is YYEEEE. CDR3 sequence reads: CASSLVGPIQDTQYF. The CDR3 bases are TGTGCCAGCAGCTTGGTGGGCCCCATTCAAGATACGCAGTATTTT.

This clone was seen only once. The chain combines TRBV4-1 with TRBJ2-2, with a tentative D call TRBD2 (6 bases). The V end was cut by 1 base, the J end by 1 base, with 13 bases between. The germline gives CDR1 MGHRA, CDR2 YSYEKL. This CDR3 comprises 17 residues. CDR3 residues: CASSQGDGGVNTGELFF. CDR3 bases: TGCGCCAGCAGCCAAGGAGACGGCGGGGTGAACACCGGGGAGCTGTTTTTT.

The genes are TRBV29-1 and TRBJ2-5; D possibly corresponds to TRBD1 (5 bases). There are 14 residues in the CDR3. Trimming shortened V by 0 bases and J by 5 bases, and 13 bases separated the two germline ends. CDR1 and CDR2 (germline): SQVTM, ANQGSEA. Written as DNA, the CDR3 is TGCAGCGTTGAAGACAGGGATGGGTATGAGACCCAGTACTTC. Translated: CSVEDRDGYETQYF.